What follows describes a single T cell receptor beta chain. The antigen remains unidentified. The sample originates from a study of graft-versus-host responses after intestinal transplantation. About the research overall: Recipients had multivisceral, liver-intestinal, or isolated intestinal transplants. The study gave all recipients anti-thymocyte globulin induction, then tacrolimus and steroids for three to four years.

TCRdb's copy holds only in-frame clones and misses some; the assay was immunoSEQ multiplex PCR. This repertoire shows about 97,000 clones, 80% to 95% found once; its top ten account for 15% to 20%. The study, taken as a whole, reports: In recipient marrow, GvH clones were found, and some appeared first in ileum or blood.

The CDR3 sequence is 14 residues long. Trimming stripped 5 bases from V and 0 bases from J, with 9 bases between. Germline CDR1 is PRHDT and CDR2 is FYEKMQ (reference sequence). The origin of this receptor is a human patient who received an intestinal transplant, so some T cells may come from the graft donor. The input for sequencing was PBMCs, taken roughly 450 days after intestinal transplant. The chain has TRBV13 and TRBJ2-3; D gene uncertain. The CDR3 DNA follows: TGTGCCAGCAGCCCCGGCGCTAGCACAGATACGCAGTATTTT. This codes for CASSPGASTDTQYF.